Below, 5 T cell receptor beta chains from the same sample are listed, as sequenced in a study of blood T cell repertoires in COVID-19. The data were produced by immunoSEQ multiplex PCR, yet TCRdb's version contains in-frame clones alone and is incomplete. Of a few hundred thousand clones in the sample, over 80% were seen once. The sample comprised peripheral blood. The source of these receptors is a human donor in a cohort sampled during active COVID-19.

The genes are TRBV3-1 (or the pseudogene TRBV3-2) and TRBJ2-1, with a tentative D call TRBD2 (5 bases). Germline CDR1 reads LGHDT; CDR2 reads YNNKEL (reference sequence). V lost 3 bases and J 2 bases, leaving 11 bases between the germline ends. The CDR3 totals 15 residues. The CDR3 DNA reads TGTGCCAGCAGCCAGGTACTAGTCCCCTACAATGAGCAGTTCTTC. This sequence encodes CASSQVLVPYNEQFF.

CDR3 sequence: CSVVGTGVSYEQYF. CDR3 DNA sequence: TGCAGCGTCGTGGGGACGGGGGTCTCCTACGAGCAGTACTTC. The J gene is TRBJ2-7, the V gene TRBV29-1, with a weak D call TRBD2 (6 bases). V shed 6 bases and J shed 0 bases, with 15 bases lying between them. The CDR3 is 14 residues long. From germline, CDR1 is SQVTM and CDR2 ANQGSEA.

The genes are TRBV30 and TRBJ1-1, with unresolved D. In germline, CDR1 is GTSNPN, CDR2 SVGIG (reference sequence). The CDR3 extends over 11 amino acids. With 1 base removed from V and 10 bases from J, the gap between germline ends came to 10 bases. In DNA form, the CDR3 reads TGTGCCTGGAGTGATATACGAGGAGCTTTCTTT. Translated: CAWSDIRGAFF.

The gene calls are TRBV2 and TRBJ1-5; D might be TRBD1 (6 bases). Trimming removed 8 bases at V and 6 bases at J, with 17 bases between. From germline, CDR1 is SNHLY and CDR2 FYNNEI. CDR3 length equals 14 residues. DNA of the CDR3: TGTGCCAGCGCCTACAGGGAAGGGGGTCAGCCCCAGCATTTT. Amino acids: CASAYREGGQPQHF. The complete variable domain, with remaining parts taken from reference TRBV2 and TRBJ1-5, reads EPEVTQTPSHQVTQMGQEVILRCVPISNHLYFYWYRQILGQKVEFLVSFYNNEISEKSEIFDDQFSVERPDGSNFTLKIRSTKLEDSAMYFCASAYREGGQPQHFGDGTRLSIL.

This clone was picked up one time. The junction departs from germline at one end; a sequencing error may be responsible. The chain has TRBV7-9 and TRBJ1-3; 8 bases are shared with TRBD1. The germline V gene has CDR1 SEHNR and CDR2 FQNEAQ (reference sequence). The CDR3 contains 15 residues. CDR3 coding DNA: TGTGTCAGCAGTTCCACAGGGGGCTCTGGAAACACCATATATTTT. This sequence encodes CVSSSTGGSGNTIYF.